This TCR beta chain was sequenced in a study of blood T cell repertoires in COVID-19. Study as a whole: Sources were T cells, B-cell-depleted T cells, or PBMCs; the material itself was cDNA or gDNA.

The length of the CDR3 is 14 residues. Germline loops: CDR1 LGHDT, CDR2 YNNKEL (reference sequence). V lost 6 bases to trimming and J lost 2 bases, with 13 bases between them. A single count supports this clone. The authors' processing: Amplified reference gene primers provided the basis for estimating nucleated cell counts. Some clones are missing from TCRdb's copy, which holds only in-frame ones; the method was immunoSEQ multiplex PCR. V, J and clone size were drawn from that table, and D and trimming were deduced from the DNA. The table shows 95,000 to 100,000 clones, with about 84% occurring only once.

The clonotype was recovered from a human donor in a cohort sampled during active COVID-19. The chain recombines TRBV3-1 (or the pseudogene TRBV3-2) with TRBJ1-2; D call uncertain. Sequenced material: peripheral blood. CDR3 residues: CASSGLSLNYGYTF. Here the CDR3 DNA reads TGTGCCAGCAGTGGGCTGAGTTTAAACTATGGCTACACCTTC.